This T cell receptor beta chain was found in a study of blood T cell repertoires in COVID-19. About the research overall: Both acute and convalescent COVID-19 samples were obtained from the United States, Italy and Spain. T cells, B-cell-depleted T cells, or PBMCs supplied cDNA or gDNA.

Authors' data handling: For nucleated cells, counts were estimated from reference gene primer amplification. Repertoires were generated with immunoSEQ multiplex PCR, while TCRdb's copy carries only in-frame clones and drops some. That table supplies the V and J calls and clone size; D and trimming were determined from the DNA. Of more than 35,000 clones detected, about 80% appear once; the ten largest clones hold about 48%. Germline trimming cut 9 bases from V and 5 bases from J; bases unmatched to any gene: 4. The germline V gene encodes CDR1 MNHEY and CDR2 SVGAGI. This CDR3 contains 12 residues. V is TRBV6-5 and J is TRBJ1-1; 9 bases are shared with TRBD1. This receptor was taken from a woman of 80 years or more with acute or convalescent COVID-19. The sequenced sample consisted of peripheral blood. The CDR3 here is CASYRGRTEAFF. Here the CDR3 DNA reads TGTGCCAGTTACAGGGGGCGAACTGAAGCTTTCTTT.